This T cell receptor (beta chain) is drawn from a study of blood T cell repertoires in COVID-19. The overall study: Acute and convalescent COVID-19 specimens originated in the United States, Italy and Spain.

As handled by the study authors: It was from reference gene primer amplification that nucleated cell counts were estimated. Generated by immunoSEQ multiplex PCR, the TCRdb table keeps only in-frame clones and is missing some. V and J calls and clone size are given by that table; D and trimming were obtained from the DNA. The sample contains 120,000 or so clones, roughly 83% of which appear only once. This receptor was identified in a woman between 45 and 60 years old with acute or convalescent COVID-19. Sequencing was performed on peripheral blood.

This CDR3 reads CASSAQGSTEAFF. The CDR3 DNA reads as TGTGCCAGCAGCGCTCAGGGGAGCACTGAAGCTTTCTTT. The V and J genes are TRBV11-2 and TRBJ1-1, with a possible D match to TRBD1 (6 bases). V was clipped by 5 bases and J by 4 bases, with 11 bases between them. Germline CDR1 and CDR2: SGHAT and FQNNGV. The CDR3 extends over 13 amino acids.